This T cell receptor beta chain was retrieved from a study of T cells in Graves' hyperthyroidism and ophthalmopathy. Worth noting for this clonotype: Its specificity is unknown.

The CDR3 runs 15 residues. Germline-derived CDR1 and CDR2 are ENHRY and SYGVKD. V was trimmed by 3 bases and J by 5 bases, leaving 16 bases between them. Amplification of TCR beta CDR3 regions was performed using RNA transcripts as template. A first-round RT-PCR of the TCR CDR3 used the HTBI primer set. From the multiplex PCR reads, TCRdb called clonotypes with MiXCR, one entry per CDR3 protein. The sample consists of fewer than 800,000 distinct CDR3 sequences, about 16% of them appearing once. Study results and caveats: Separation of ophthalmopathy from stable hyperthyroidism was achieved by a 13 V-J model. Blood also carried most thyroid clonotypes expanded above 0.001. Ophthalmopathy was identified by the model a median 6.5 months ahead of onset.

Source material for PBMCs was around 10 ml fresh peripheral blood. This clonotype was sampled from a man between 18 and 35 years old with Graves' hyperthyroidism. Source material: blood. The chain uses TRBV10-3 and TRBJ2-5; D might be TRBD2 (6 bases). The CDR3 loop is CAISDRGLPGETQYF. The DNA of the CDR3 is TGTGCCATCAGTGATAGGGGACTTCCTGGGGAGACCCAGTACTTC.